This T cell receptor beta chain was profiled in a study of blood T cell repertoires in COVID-19. Study background: Samples representing acute and convalescent COVID-19 were sourced from the United States, Italy and Spain. Sources were T cells, B-cell-depleted T cells, or PBMCs; the material itself was cDNA or gDNA.

In the original workflow: By means of reference gene primer amplification, nucleated cell counts were estimated. Some clones are missing from TCRdb's copy, which holds only in-frame ones; the method was immunoSEQ multiplex PCR. D and trimming were read from the DNA, whereas the V and J calls and clone size are those reported in that table. The sample has 25,000 to 35,000 clones, around 85% seen once. Germline V gives CDR1 SGDLS, CDR2 YYNGEE. This CDR3 region has 15 residues. The V and J ends lost 5 bases and 4 bases, in that order; junction bases with no gene match: 9. Sequenced sample: peripheral blood. The gene calls are TRBV9 and TRBJ2-1, with TRBD2 matching over 7 bases. This TCR was sampled from a man older than 75 with active COVID-19. CDR3 nucleotide sequence: TGTGCCAGCAGTCCTGCGGCGGGGGAGTACAATGAGCAGTTCTTC. Residues: CASSPAAGEYNEQFF.